Below, 21 T cell receptor beta chains from the same sample are listed, as sequenced in a study of shared clonotypes between healthy human individuals. TCRdb's copy holds only in-frame clones and misses some; the assay was immunoSEQ multiplex PCR. In the table there are about 960,000 clones, roughly 72% of which are singletons. Sequencing was performed on memory CD4+ T cells sorted from blood. Stated subset: CD45RA-negative fraction. The receptors shown here come from a man between 18 and 29 years old in good health.

The chain links TRBV18 to TRBJ1-2; unclear D gene. The CDR3 is 12 residues long. Trimming left V 6 bases short and J 11 bases short, with 16 bases between. Germline-derived CDR1 and CDR2 are KGHSH and LQKENI. CDR3 amino acids: CASSREGTEYTF. CDR3 nucleotide sequence: TGTGCCAGCTCGAGAGAGGGAACGGAATACACCTTC.

V gene TRBV6-5 combines with J gene TRBJ2-7, with 12 bases identical to TRBD2. Germline CDR1 MNHEY, CDR2 SVGAGI. The CDR3 is made up of 14 amino acids. V was pared by 5 bases and J by 3 bases, with 2 bases of the junction left unmatched. CDR3 residues: CASSTTSGSYEQYF. The DNA of the CDR3 is TGTGCCAGCAGTACGACTAGCGGGAGCTACGAGCAGTACTTC.

This clone was observed once. The chain joins TRBV5-4 to TRBJ2-3; 10 nucleotides line up with TRBD2. The CDR3 covers 14 residues. The germline V gene has CDR1 SGHNT and CDR2 YYREEE (reference sequence). After removal of 4 bases from V and 7 bases from J, the junction contained 6 bases not matched to a gene. The CDR3 region is CASSRRLAGHTQYF. CDR3 coding DNA: TGTGCCAGCAGCCGGAGACTAGCGGGCCATACGCAGTATTTT.

V usage is TRBV7-2 and J usage is TRBJ2-7, with 8 bases lining up with TRBD2. Germline V gene lookup returns CDR1 SGHTA and CDR2 FQGNSA. The CDR3 contains 19 residues. Trimming cost V 6 bases and J 2 bases; bases outside gene matches: 21. CDR3 sequence (DNA): TGTGCCAGCAGAATTAAAGGGGTCTGGCTCAGCGGGGGCCCCTACGAGCAGTACTTC. Amino acid sequence: CASRIKGVWLSGGPYEQYF.

Written as DNA, the CDR3 is TGTGCCAGCAGTGAATTATTCGGCGGGGCCTACAATGAGCAGTTCTTC. Translation gives CASSELFGGAYNEQFF. The chain employs TRBV6-1 and TRBJ2-1; tentatively, D is TRBD2 (6 bases). CDR3 length: 16 residues. Germline V lookup: CDR1 MNHNS, CDR2 SASEGT. V dropped 2 bases and J dropped 2 bases, with 13 bases sitting between them.

The chain joins TRBV6-5 to TRBJ1-2; D not resolved. The germline V gene has CDR1 MNHEY and CDR2 SVGAGI. Trimming stripped 4 bases from V and 8 bases from J, with 8 bases between. This CDR3 region has 11 residues. This CDR3 reads CASSFGRGYTF. The CDR3 DNA reads as TGTGCCAGCAGTTTTGGTAGGGGCTACACCTTC.

This clone was seen only once. The identical CDR3 is also encoded by other nucleotide sequences in the sample. The V and J genes are TRBV6-6 and TRBJ2-3; D call uncertain. Between the trimmed V and J ends, which lost 4 bases and 5 bases, there was a span of 4 bases. This CDR3 is built from 11 residues. The germline CDR1 and CDR2 sequences are MNHNY and SVGAGI (reference sequence). The CDR3 is CASSSVDTQYF. CDR3 sequence (DNA): TGTGCCAGCAGTTCCGTAGATACGCAGTATTTT.

The chain joins TRBV6-1 to TRBJ1-1; a possible D gene is TRBD1 (5 bases). The CDR3 has 16 residues. CDR1 and CDR2 from the germline V gene are MNHNS and SASEGT. V lost 3 bases to trimming and J lost 2 bases, with 16 bases between them. DNA of the CDR3: TGTGCCAGCAGTGACCGTCGGGGCTCGCGCAACACTGAAGCTTTCTTT. Its translation is CASSDRRGSRNTEAFF.

This chain joins TRBV20-1 and TRBJ1-2; D gene ambiguous. Deletions cut 3 bases from V and 7 bases from J, with 9 bases between. The CDR3 covers 11 residues. Looked up from germline, CDR1 is DFQATT and CDR2 is SNEGSKA (reference sequence). In DNA, the CDR3 is TGCAGTGCTAGGGACCGCGTTGGCTACACCTTC. It is translated as CSARDRVGYTF.

The chain uses TRBV28 and TRBJ2-4; possibly TRBD2 for D (6 bases). There are 16 residues in the CDR3. Trimming removed 4 bases from V and 0 bases from J, with 13 bases in between. In germline, CDR1 is MDHEN, CDR2 SYDVKM. The CDR3: CASSSSSVLAKNIQYF. CDR3 coding DNA: TGTGCCAGCAGTTCCTCTAGCGTTCTAGCCAAAAACATTCAGTACTTC.

The chain links TRBV6-1 to TRBJ2-3, with TRBD1 as a possible D gene (6 bases). Deletions cut 5 bases from V and 3 bases from J, with 15 bases between. Germline CDR1 MNHNS, CDR2 SASEGT. The CDR3 is 15 residues long. CDR3 protein: CASSTPGQGTDTQYF. CDR3 nucleotides: TGTGCCAGCAGTACCCCGGGACAAGGGACAGATACGCAGTATTTT.

This clone came up a few times. V gene TRBV6-5 combines with J gene TRBJ2-5, with D perhaps matching TRBD2 (6 bases). V was pared by 4 bases and J by 1 base, with 10 bases between. The CDR3 covers 14 residues. In germline, CDR1 is MNHEY, CDR2 SVGAGI. CDR3 bases: TGTGCCAGCAGTTCCTGGGGACTCCAAGAGACCCAGTACTTC. As protein: CASSSWGLQETQYF.

This clone was picked up one time. The CDR3 is CASSPGRVPNQPQHF. The CDR3 region has the DNA TGTGCCAGCTCACCAGGCAGGGTACCCAATCAGCCCCAGCATTTT. The chain employs TRBV18 and TRBJ1-5, with D perhaps TRBD1 (5 bases). The CDR3 is made up of 15 amino acids. CDR1 is KGHSH, CDR2 LQKENI, per germline. Trimming left V 2 bases short and J 3 bases short, with 11 bases between.

The chain carries TRBV7-8 and TRBJ2-7, with no clear D. Trimming stripped 2 bases from V and 3 bases from J, with 14 bases between. CDR3 length: 15 amino acids. Germline V lookup: CDR1 SGHVS, CDR2 FQNEAQ. The CDR3 sequence is CASSLSPMGIYEQYF. Written as DNA, the CDR3 is TGTGCCAGCAGCTTATCCCCCATGGGGATCTACGAGCAGTACTTC.

This chain connects TRBV6-4 to TRBJ2-7; 9 bases are shared with TRBD1. CDR1 is MRHNA, CDR2 SNTAGT, per germline. The CDR3 is 17 residues long. The V gene end was trimmed by 2 bases and the J gene end by 5 bases; junction bases not matched to a gene: 13. The CDR3 spells CASSDVTGTGSHHEQYF. As DNA, the CDR3 is TGTGCCAGCAGTGACGTTACCGGGACAGGGTCTCACCACGAGCAGTACTTC.

The chain couples TRBV5-1 to TRBJ1-6; TRBD1 agrees at 8 bases. This CDR3 is 14 amino acids long. Per germline, CDR1 SGHRS and CDR2 YFSETQ. V was pared by 4 bases and J by 10 bases, with 7 bases of the junction left unmatched. CDR3 amino acids: CASSMTGEDSPLHF. For the CDR3, the DNA is TGCGCCAGCAGCATGACAGGGGAAGACTCACCCCTCCACTTT.

DNA for the CDR3: TGTGCCAGCAGAGAGTTTTCGGGGGCCAACACTGAAGCTTTCTTT. Protein sequence: CASREFSGANTEAFF. The chain employs TRBV6-1 and TRBJ1-1; D is possibly TRBD1 (6 bases). Germline assignment: CDR1 MNHNS and CDR2 SASEGT. The CDR3 loop spans 15 amino acids. V was cut by 6 bases and J by 2 bases, with 16 bases left in between.

This clone was detected a few times. The V and J genes are TRBV19 and TRBJ1-4, with TRBD1 matching over 8 bases. J was trimmed by 7 bases and V by 8 bases; bases with no gene match: 9. The CDR3 sequence is 14 residues long. Per the germline V gene, CDR1 is LNHDA and CDR2 is SQIVND (reference sequence). The CDR3: CASARAGGFEKLFF. DNA of the CDR3: TGTGCCAGTGCAAGGGCAGGGGGCTTTGAAAAACTGTTTTTT. The variable domain in full, completed from reference TRBV19 and TRBJ1-4, reads DGGITQSPKYLFRKEGQNVTLSCEQNLNHDAMYWYRQDPGQGLRLIYYSQIVNDFQKGDIAEGYSVSREKKESFPLTVTSAQKNPTAFYLCASARAGGFEKLFFGSGTQLSVL.

The V call is TRBV11-2, the J call TRBJ1-2, with D unresolved. The CDR3 length is 16 residues. V was shortened by 6 bases and J by 4 bases, with 21 bases between the two germline ends. Germline V gene sequence: CDR1 SGHAT, CDR2 FQNNGV. The CDR3 DNA reads as TGTGCCAGCAGTCATTCTACGGGCACGGGGTCCTATGGCTACACCTTC. Encoded protein: CASSHSTGTGSYGYTF.

This clone came up a few times. The chain has TRBV5-4 and TRBJ2-3; D is unclear. Germline V gene lookup returns CDR1 SGHNT and CDR2 YYREEE (reference sequence). Trimming took off 6 bases at V and 5 bases at J, with 13 bases between the two ends. The CDR3 covers 13 residues. The CDR3 DNA is TGTGCCAGCACCCACCGTTCAATAGATACGCAGTATTTT. Protein: CASTHRSIDTQYF.

The chain joins TRBV2 to TRBJ2-3; 8 bases are shared with TRBD2. Germline loops: CDR1 SNHLY, CDR2 FYNNEI. The ends lost 5 bases at V and 2 bases at J; junction bases unmatched: 9. This CDR3 region has 16 residues. CDR3 sequence: CASSPSAGGNTDTQYF. Written as DNA, the CDR3 is TGTGCCAGCAGTCCCTCTGCGGGGGGAAACACAGATACGCAGTATTTT.